One and the same sample provided the 23 T cell receptor beta chains below, sequenced in a study of T cell repertoires in cytomegalovirus infection. No antigen is known for these receptors. TCRdb independently ran MiXCR on the reads; one entry per CDR3 protein. The repertoire consists of fewer than 850,000 distinct CDR3 sequences, with 25% to 30% occurring once and the leading ten covering less than 15%. The sequences come from cultured CD8+ T cells from PBMCs, collected from culture after CMV antigen stimulation. These receptors all stem from a human donor in good health (CMV status not recorded). Some clones in this sample may be carry-over from other donors' samples.

The chain links TRBV7-9 to TRBJ2-5; 7 positions match TRBD1. CDR3 length: 15 amino acids. The germline CDR1 and CDR2 sequences are SEHNR and FQNEAQ (reference sequence). V lost 3 bases, J lost 4 bases, and 8 bases stayed unmatched. The CDR3 is CASSFKRGQGETQYF. The CDR3 nucleotides are TGTGCCAGCAGCTTTAAGAGGGGGCAAGGAGAGACCCAGTACTTC.

The chain carries TRBV7-8 and TRBJ2-1; D perhaps matches TRBD1 (6 bases). The V and J ends lost 5 bases and 4 bases respectively, with 21 bases between them. Germline CDR1 reads SGHVS; CDR2 reads FQNEAQ. CDR3 length: 17 residues. The CDR3 DNA follows: TGTGCCAGCAGCCTCTCTTACTACGGACAGATATACAATGAGCAGTTCTTC. As protein: CASSLSYYGQIYNEQFF.

This chain uses TRBV28 with TRBJ2-1; D is possibly TRBD1 (6 bases). The CDR3 totals 21 residues. The ends were cut back, 6 bases at V and 0 bases at J, with 30 bases in the middle. CDR1 is MDHEN and CDR2 is SYDVKM in the germline V gene. DNA of the CDR3: TGTGCCAGCAGCGCTCGTATCGTAAGACAGGTCAGTTTAGGCTCCTACAATGAGCAGTTCTTC. It translates to CASSARIVRQVSLGSYNEQFF.

This clonotype came up many times. DNA for the CDR3: TGTGCCAGCAGCGCCACCCGGACGGCCACGGGCAATCAGCCCCAGCATTTT. Its protein product is CASSATRTATGNQPQHF. The chain uses TRBV7-8 and TRBJ1-5; D is unclear. Germline V gene sequence: CDR1 SGHVS, CDR2 FQNEAQ. CDR3 length: 17 residues. V lost 5 bases and J lost 2, with 19 bases in between.

The chain uses TRBV11-2 and TRBJ2-2, with D possibly called TRBD1 or TRBD2 (6 bases each). The V gene's germline CDR1 is SGHAT and CDR2 FQNNGV. The CDR3 spans 17 residues. V gave up 2 bases and J gave up 0 bases, with 13 bases separating them. The CDR3 coding sequence is TGTGCCAGCAGCTTATGGGGGGCCCATTCGAACACCGGGGAGCTGTTTTTT. It specifies CASSLWGAHSNTGELFF.

This clonotype was seen at least ten times. J is TRBJ1-6 and V is TRBV7-2; D might be TRBD1 (5 bases). The CDR3 is made up of 18 amino acids. V was cut by 2 bases and J by 8 bases, with 22 bases left in between. Germline-derived CDR1 and CDR2 are SGHTA and FQGNSA. Here the CDR3 reads CASSLRKDARGQYSPLHF. CDR3 nucleotides: TGTGCCAGCAGCTTAAGAAAGGACGCCCGCGGACAATATTCACCCCTCCACTTT.

This clonotype was found a few times. The chain carries TRBV6-1 and TRBJ1-1, with unresolved D. Germline CDR1 reads MNHNS; CDR2 reads SASEGT. Between the trimmed V and J ends, which lost 5 bases and 0 bases, there was a span of 10 bases. This CDR3 spans 14 amino acids. The CDR3 loop reads CASSYRQLNTEAFF. Here the CDR3 DNA reads TGTGCCAGCAGTTATCGGCAGTTGAACACTGAAGCTTTCTTT.

This clonotype was detected only a few times. The DNA of the CDR3 is TGTGCCAGCAGCGGGACGGGAGGAGGGCCGGAGGGTGGGGGTGTCATAGAGACCCAGTACTTC. Protein sequence: CASSGTGGGPEGGGVIETQYF. This rearrangement joins TRBV11-2 to TRBJ2-5, with 7 positions matching TRBD2. CDR1 is SGHAT and CDR2 is FQNNGV in the germline V gene. The CDR3 covers 21 residues. Trimming took 5 bases from V and 4 from J; bases not matched to a gene: 28.

This clonotype was detected ten times or more. The chain has TRBV7-2 and TRBJ2-7; 7 bases agree with TRBD2. The trim removed 5 bases at V and 2 bases at J, leaving 9 bases unmatched. Germline CDR1 and CDR2: SGHTA and FQGNSA. The length of the CDR3 is 15 residues. CDR3 bases: TGTGCCAGCAGCCCAGGTCGCGGGGGTCCCTACGAGCAGTACTTC. It encodes CASSPGRGGPYEQYF.

This clonotype showed up just a few times. The chain is built from TRBV7-8 and TRBJ2-6, with D possibly TRBD2 on 6 matching bases. CDR3 size: 15 residues. The V gene's germline CDR1 is SGHVS and CDR2 FQNEAQ. V was pared by 4 bases and J by 3 bases, with 10 bases between. CDR3 sequence reads: CASSSWGVGANVLTF. The CDR3 coding sequence is TGTGCCAGCAGCTCCTGGGGGGTTGGGGCCAACGTCCTGACTTTC.

This clonotype was picked up a small number of times. CDR3 sequence (DNA): TGTGCCAGCAGTTACTCTTCTTTGAACACTGAAGCTTTCTTT. It codes for CASSYSSLNTEAFF. The chain links TRBV6-2 or TRBV6-3 to TRBJ1-1; D is ambiguous. This CDR3 spans 14 amino acids. The germline V gene encodes CDR1 MNHEY and CDR2 SVGEGT. V was shortened by 0 bases and J by 0 bases, with 5 bases between the two germline ends.

The chain couples TRBV4-2 to TRBJ2-1; no firm D call. The CDR3 is made up of 18 amino acids. V was clipped by 0 bases and J by 3 bases, with 18 bases between them. Germline CDR1 LGHNA, CDR2 YNFKEQ. The CDR3 DNA reads as TGTGCCAGCAGCCAAGATTCTACAGAGGTCGCGCTCTACAATGAGCAGTTCTTC. Encoded protein: CASSQDSTEVALYNEQFF.

The J gene is TRBJ2-1, the V gene TRBV20-1; tentatively, D is TRBD2 (6 bases). Trimming took 6 bases from V and 6 from J, leaving 12 bases between them. This CDR3 spans 12 amino acids. Germline V gives CDR1 DFQATT, CDR2 SNEGSKA (reference sequence). CDR3 region: CSARRDSNEQFF. CDR3 in DNA: TGCAGTGCCCGGAGGGATTCCAATGAGCAGTTCTTC.

This clonotype was seen many times. The V gene is TRBV19, the J gene TRBJ2-7; TRBD1 aligns across 9 bases. This CDR3 contains 15 residues. V was clipped by 5 bases and J by 3 bases; unmatched bases: 8. The germline V gene encodes CDR1 LNHDA and CDR2 SQIVND (reference sequence). CDR3 DNA sequence: TGTGCCAGTAGTTTGGCCCGGGACAGGGACTACGAGCAGTACTTC. Protein product: CASSLARDRDYEQYF.

This rearrangement joins TRBV2 to TRBJ1-1; D remains unclear. This CDR3 region has 11 residues. Germline CDR1 reads SNHLY; CDR2 reads FYNNEI. V shed 10 bases and J shed 1 base, with 7 bases lying between them. This CDR3 is CATLGNTEAFF. CDR3 DNA: TGTGCCACCCTCGGGAACACTGAAGCTTTCTTT. Supplemented by reference TRBV2 and TRBJ1-1, the full variable domain reads EPEVTQTPSHQVTQMGQEVILRCVPISNHLYFYWYRQILGQKVEFLVSFYNNEISEKSEIFDDQFSVERPDGSNFTLKIRSTKLEDSAMYFCATLGNTEAFFGQGTRLTVV.

The chain couples TRBV4-2 to TRBJ2-1; no reliable D call. This CDR3 is 14 amino acids long. V dropped 5 bases and J dropped 2 bases, with 10 bases sitting between them. Germline lookup yields CDR1 LGHNA and CDR2 YNFKEQ. For the CDR3, the DNA is TGTGCCAGCAGCGAGAGACCACCCTACAATGAGCAGTTCTTC. Residues: CASSERPPYNEQFF.

Only a few counts were recorded for this clonotype. CDR3 residues: CASSQEWTGGGYGYTF. The CDR3 coding sequence is TGCGCCAGCAGCCAAGAGTGGACAGGGGGCGGCTATGGCTACACCTTC. This chain uses TRBV4-1 with TRBJ1-2; 11 bases fit TRBD1. The CDR3 is made up of 16 amino acids. The junction had 4 bases not matched to a gene; V was cut back by 0 bases and J by 4 bases. Germline values: CDR1 MGHRA, CDR2 YSYEKL.

The V and J genes are TRBV6-1 and TRBJ1-2, with D unresolved. CDR3 length: 14 amino acids. From germline, CDR1 is MNHNS and CDR2 SASEGT. V was pared by 7 bases and J by 4 bases, with 16 bases between. The CDR3 loop is CASTLNPVSYGYTF. The CDR3 DNA follows: TGTGCCAGCACCCTGAATCCTGTAAGCTATGGCTACACCTTC.

This chain uses TRBV2 with TRBJ1-1; a possible D gene is TRBD1 (5 bases). Germline CDR1 and CDR2: SNHLY and FYNNEI. The V and J ends lost 6 bases and 8 bases respectively, with 13 bases between them. The CDR3 spans 12 residues. This CDR3 is CASRGGGSEAFF. The CDR3 DNA follows: TGTGCCAGCAGGGGCGGGGGTTCAGAAGCTTTCTTT.

This clonotype appeared many times. The V call is TRBV12-5, the J call TRBJ2-3; D is uncertain. This CDR3 has 11 residues. V was trimmed by 4 bases and J by 2 bases, leaving 1 base between them. Germline CDR1 is LGHNT and CDR2 is FRNRAP. The CDR3 DNA is TGTGCTAGTGGTTCCACAGATACGCAGTATTTT. Residues: CASGSTDTQYF.

The genes are TRBV6-2 or TRBV6-3 and TRBJ2-7, with D possibly TRBD1 on 7 matching bases. This CDR3 is 17 amino acids long. Trimming took 2 bases from V and 0 from J, leaving 17 bases between them. CDR1 is MNHEY, CDR2 SVGEGT, per germline. CDR3 sequence (DNA): TGTGCCAGCAGTTACCCGAACAGGGGACTTCTCTCCTACGAGCAGTACGTC. It codes for CASSYPNRGLLSYEQYV.

This chain uses TRBV25-1 with TRBJ2-1; 7 positions agree with TRBD1. Germline V lookup: CDR1 MGHDK, CDR2 SYGVNS. V shed 5 bases and J 9 bases; nucleotides not matched to a gene: 4. The CDR3 extends over 12 amino acids. CDR3 nucleotides: TGTGCCAGCAGTATGACAGGGCGTGAGCAGTTCTTC. It encodes CASSMTGREQFF.

V is TRBV28 and J is TRBJ2-7; TRBD1 agrees at 8 bases. This CDR3 spans 13 amino acids. From germline, CDR1 is MDHEN and CDR2 SYDVKM. The V segment lost 6 bases and the J segment 7 bases; nucleotides outside the gene matches: 8. The CDR3 region has the DNA TGTGCCAGCAGGGACAGGGCCCGGAGGGAGCAGTACGTC. It codes for CASRDRARREQYV.